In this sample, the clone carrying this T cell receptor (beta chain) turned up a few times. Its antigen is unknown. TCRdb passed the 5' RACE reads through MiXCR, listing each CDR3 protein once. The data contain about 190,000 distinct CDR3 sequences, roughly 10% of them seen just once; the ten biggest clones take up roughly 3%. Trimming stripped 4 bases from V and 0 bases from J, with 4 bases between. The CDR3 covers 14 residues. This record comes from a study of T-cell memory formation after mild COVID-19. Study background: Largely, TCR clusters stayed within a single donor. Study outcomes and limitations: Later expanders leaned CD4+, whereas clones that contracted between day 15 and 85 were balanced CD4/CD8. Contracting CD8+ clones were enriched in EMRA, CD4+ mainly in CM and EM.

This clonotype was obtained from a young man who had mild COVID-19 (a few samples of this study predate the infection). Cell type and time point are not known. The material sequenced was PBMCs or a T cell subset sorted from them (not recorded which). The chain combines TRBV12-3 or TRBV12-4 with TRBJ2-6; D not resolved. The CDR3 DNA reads TGTGCCAGCAGTTCCAGCTCTGGGGCCAACGTCCTGACTTTC. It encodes CASSSSSGANVLTF.